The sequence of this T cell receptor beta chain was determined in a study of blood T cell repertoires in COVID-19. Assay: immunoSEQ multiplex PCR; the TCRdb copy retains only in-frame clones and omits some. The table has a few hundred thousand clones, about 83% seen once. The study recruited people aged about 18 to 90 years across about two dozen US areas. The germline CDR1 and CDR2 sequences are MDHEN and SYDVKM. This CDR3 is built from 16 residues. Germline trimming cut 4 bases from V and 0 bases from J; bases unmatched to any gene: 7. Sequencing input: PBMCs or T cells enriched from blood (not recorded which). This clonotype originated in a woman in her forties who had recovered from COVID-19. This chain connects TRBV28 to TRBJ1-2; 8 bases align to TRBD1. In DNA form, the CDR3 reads TGTGCCAGCAGTTCAGGGGGCTTTCCTTCTAACTATGGCTACACCTTC. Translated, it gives CASSSGGFPSNYGYTF.